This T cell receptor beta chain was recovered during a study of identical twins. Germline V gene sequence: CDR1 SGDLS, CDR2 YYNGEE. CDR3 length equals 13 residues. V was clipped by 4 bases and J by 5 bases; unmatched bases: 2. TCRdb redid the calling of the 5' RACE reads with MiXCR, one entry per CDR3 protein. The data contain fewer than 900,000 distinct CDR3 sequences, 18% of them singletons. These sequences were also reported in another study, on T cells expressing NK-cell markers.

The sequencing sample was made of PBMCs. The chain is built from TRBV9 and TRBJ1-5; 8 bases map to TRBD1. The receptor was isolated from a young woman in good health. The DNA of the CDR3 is TGTGCCAGCAGCAAACAGGGGGATCAGCCCCAGCATTTT. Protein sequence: CASSKQGDQPQHF.